These T cell receptor beta chains were read from a single sample in a study of cytomegalovirus exposure and HLA in healthy donors. Sequenced by immunoSEQ multiplex PCR; TCRdb stores in-frame clones only, minus some. The sample includes 100,000 to 130,000 clones, 65% to 85% of them seen just once. Sequencing used PBMCs. Receptor source: a man younger than 30 in good health and CMV-seronegative. The CDR3 runs from the conserved cysteine through the conserved F or W. The order of the fields is J gene, V gene, D gene, clone size, CDR3 DNA, CDR3 protein. The D gene is left open where the match is weak. Clone size is stated in some rows and not others, as once, few, many or a class when expanded.

J: TRBJ2-5
V: TRBV29-1
D: .
size: .
DNA: TGCACCGTTCGACCAAGGGGCGTCGGGGGGACCCAGTACTTC
CDR3: CTVRPRGVGGTQYF

J: TRBJ2-5
V: TRBV19
D: TRBD2
size: .
DNA: TGTGCCAGTAGTATCCACGTGCTAGCGGGGCAAGAGACCCAGTACTTC
CDR3: CASSIHVLAGQETQYF

J: TRBJ2-3
V: TRBV29-1
D: TRBD2
size: .
DNA: TGCAGCGGAAAGCGGGACCGCACAGATACGCAGTATTTT
CDR3: CSGKRDRTDTQYF

J: TRBJ2-7
V: TRBV9
D: TRBD1
size: .
DNA: TGTGCCAGCAGCGTATGGGACAGGGGGAACGAGCAGTACTTC
CDR3: CASSVWDRGNEQYF

J: TRBJ2-7
V: TRBV7-8
D: TRBD2
size: .
DNA: TGTGCCAGCAGTCCCTATCGGGGGGGCGAGCAGTACTTC
CDR3: CASSPYRGGEQYF

J: TRBJ1-2
V: TRBV9
D: TRBD1
size: .
DNA: TGTGCCAGCAGCGTCGGGACAGGGAACTATGGCTACACCTTC
CDR3: CASSVGTGNYGYTF

J: TRBJ2-5
V: TRBV5-4
D: TRBD2
size: .
DNA: TGTGCCAGCAGCCCCCGTAGCGGGAGGCAAGAGACCCAGTACTTC
CDR3: CASSPRSGRQETQYF

J: TRBJ2-3
V: TRBV23-1
D: TRBD1
size: once
DNA: TGCGCCAGCGGCCGAGACAGGGACCCTACAGATACGCAGTATTTT
CDR3: CASGRDRDPTDTQYF

J: TRBJ2-2
V: TRBV5-8
D: TRBD2
size: .
DNA: TGTGCCAGCAGCTTGAGGACTAGGACCCGGGAGCTGTTTTTT
CDR3: CASSLRTRTRELFF

J: TRBJ1-4
V: TRBV9
D: .
size: .
DNA: TGTGCCAGCAGCGTAGCCCTGACGGAGGATGAAAAACTGTTTTTT
CDR3: CASSVALTEDEKLFF

J: TRBJ1-2
V: TRBV5-4
D: .
size: .
DNA: TGTGCCAGCAGACCCGGGGGGGTAGGAGCTAACTATGGCTACACCTTC
CDR3: CASRPGGVGANYGYTF

J: TRBJ2-7
V: TRBV10-1
D: TRBD2
size: once
DNA: TGCGCCAGCAGTGAGTCGAGGCTAGCGGGGGACTCCTACGAGCAGTACTTC
CDR3: CASSESRLAGDSYEQYF

J: TRBJ2-2
V: TRBV18
D: .
size: .
DNA: TGTGCCAGCTCACCCCCCGGAGGAGGGGGGGACACCGGGGAGCTGTTTTTT
CDR3: CASSPPGGGGDTGELFF

J: TRBJ1-1
V: TRBV19
D: TRBD1
size: .
DNA: TGTGCCAGTAGTATTCAGACCGGGACAGGCACTGAAGCTTTCTTT
CDR3: CASSIQTGTGTEAFF